This T cell receptor (beta chain) was sequenced for a study of blood T cell repertoires in COVID-19. The authors' processing: Reference gene primer amplification yielded estimated nucleated cell counts. The assay was immunoSEQ multiplex PCR, and TCRdb's table has in-frame clones only and misses some. V and J calls and clone size are copied from that table; D and trimming were computed from the DNA. The repertoire holds 250,000 to 350,000 clones, with around 87% as singletons. This clone was picked up one time. V was clipped by 1 base and J by 3 bases, with 10 bases between them. Per germline, CDR1 MNHEY and CDR2 SMNVEV (reference sequence). The CDR3 is made up of 14 amino acids.

The sequence was obtained from a woman in her forties or fifties who had recovered from COVID-19. Sequenced sample: peripheral blood. The chain employs TRBV27 and TRBJ2-7, with TRBD2 as a possible D gene (5 bases). Written as DNA, the CDR3 is TGTGCCAGCAGTTTATTGGGGAGATACTACGAGCAGTACTTC. Residues: CASSLLGRYYEQYF.